The 23 T cell receptor beta chains listed next were all sequenced from one sample in a study of OX40 agonist ivuxolimab in advanced cancers. Library creation used the immunoSEQ multiplex PCR assay. TCRdb re-hosts the immuneACCESS table, in-frame sequences only. Its copies lack some clones; in the studies checked, an unresolved V gene accounts for under half of them, and the cause for the rest is not known. The sample data list over 50,000 clones, and 88% of these were observed just once. Roughly 1.5% of the sample goes to the ten largest clones. This specimen consisted of CD4+ or CD8+ T cells sorted from blood, obtained in a trial of the OX40 agonist ivuxolimab. The receptors derive from an adult with an advanced solid tumor such as melanoma, head and neck, liver or kidney cancer.

This clone has just one count. The chain is built from TRBV9 and TRBJ2-2; 12 bases align to TRBD1. The trim removed 4 bases at V and 4 bases at J, leaving 8 bases unmatched. The CDR3 has 17 amino acids. CDR1 is SGDLS and CDR2 is YYNGEE in the germline V gene. CDR3 residues: CASSSTGTGGRTGELFF. The CDR3 DNA follows: TGTGCCAGCAGCTCTACCGGGACAGGGGGCCGCACCGGGGAGCTGTTTTTT.

In this sample, this clone turned up once. Germline is not matched at one junction end, which may reflect a read error. The chain employs TRBV6-1 and TRBJ1-2; D is undetermined. CDR3 length: 11 residues. Germline V CDR1 and CDR2: MNHNS, SASEGT. CDR3: CASSETPMYSF. CDR3 DNA: TGTGCCAGCAGTGAAACCCCGATGTATTCCTTC.

This chain uses TRBV2 with TRBJ1-6, with TRBD1 identical over 7 bases. This CDR3 contains 14 residues. CDR1 SNHLY and CDR2 FYNNEI come from the germline V gene. V lost 3 bases, J lost 9 bases, and 5 bases stayed unmatched. CDR3 DNA sequence: TGTGCCAGCAGTGACGTCAGGGGGGGTTCACCCCTCCACTTT. It yields the protein CASSDVRGGSPLHF.

The chain has TRBV30 and TRBJ1-5; 9 bases are a match to TRBD1. The length of the CDR3 is 14 residues. Trimming cost V 2 bases and J 5 bases; bases outside gene matches: 4. In germline, CDR1 is GTSNPN, CDR2 SVGIG (reference sequence). CDR3 region: CAWSTGQGDQPQHF. CDR3 sequence (DNA): TGTGCCTGGAGTACGGGACAGGGAGATCAGCCCCAGCATTTT.

The chain combines TRBV6-1 with TRBJ2-1, with TRBD1 matching over 9 bases. The CDR3 is 15 residues long. CDR1 is MNHNS and CDR2 is SASEGT in the germline V gene. V lost 8 bases and J lost 6; bases outside the gene matches: 11. CDR3 amino acids: CASCPGTGHSNEQFF. The CDR3 DNA is TGTGCCAGCTGCCCTGGGACAGGGCATTCCAATGAGCAGTTCTTC.

The V gene is TRBV7-3, the J gene TRBJ2-1; 14 bases fit TRBD2. This CDR3 has 14 amino acids. The germline V gene has CDR1 SGHTA and CDR2 FQGTGA. The V and J ends lost 4 bases and 10 bases, in that order; junction bases with no gene match: 3. CDR3 in DNA: TGTGCCAGCAGCTCAGGACTAGCGGGGGGCGAGCAGTTCTTC. Protein sequence: CASSSGLAGGEQFF.

This clone was seen only once. The V and J genes are TRBV6-6 and TRBJ2-1, with D unresolved. With 4 bases removed from V and 5 bases from J, the gap between germline ends came to 12 bases. Per the germline V gene, CDR1 is MNHNY and CDR2 is SVGAGI (reference sequence). This CDR3 is built from 14 residues. CDR3 protein: CASSSPPNNNEQFF. CDR3 in DNA: TGTGCCAGCAGTTCCCCCCCCAATAACAATGAGCAGTTCTTC.

The V call is TRBV18, the J call TRBJ2-7; tentative D call: TRBD1 (6 bases). Trimming took 3 bases from V and 5 from J, leaving 8 bases between them. CDR1 is KGHSH, CDR2 LQKENI, per germline. The CDR3 covers 12 residues. The CDR3 coding sequence is TGTGCCAGCTCACCCGGACAGAACGAGCAGTACTTC. It encodes CASSPGQNEQYF. Full variable domain (rest looked up from reference TRBV18 and TRBJ2-7): NAGVMQNPRHLVRRRGQEARLRCSPMKGHSHVYWYRQLPEEGLKFMVYLQKENIIDESGMPKERFSAEFPKEGPSILRIQQVVRGDSAAYFCASSPGQNEQYFGPGTRLTVT.

This chain links TRBV9 with TRBJ2-1; no clear D gene. Trimming took 0 bases from V and 6 from J, leaving 13 bases between them. Germline CDR1 and CDR2: SGDLS and YYNGEE. The CDR3 loop spans 15 amino acids. CDR3: CASSVANSLTNEQFF. The CDR3 DNA reads TGTGCCAGCAGCGTAGCAAACTCCCTTACCAATGAGCAGTTCTTC.

The J gene is TRBJ1-3, the V gene TRBV30, with a possible D match to TRBD1 (5 bases). Germline CDR1 and CDR2: GTSNPN and SVGIG (reference sequence). This CDR3 contains 14 residues. Trimming removed 3 bases at V and 0 bases at J, with 9 bases between. This chain's CDR3 is CAWRGPYSGNTIYF. For the CDR3, the DNA is TGTGCCTGGAGGGGACCGTACTCTGGAAACACCATATATTTT.

The J gene is TRBJ2-7, the V gene TRBV29-1; D is possibly TRBD1 (6 bases). V was pared by 1 base and J by 12 bases, with 22 bases between. Germline lookup yields CDR1 SQVTM and CDR2 ANQGSEA. The CDR3 consists of 14 residues. The CDR3 sequence: CSVEVMVSSGTRYF. CDR3 coding DNA: TGCAGCGTTGAAGTTATGGTCTCCAGTGGGACAAGGTACTTC.

J is TRBJ1-1 and V is TRBV6-1; a possible D gene is TRBD1 (6 bases). Between the trimmed V and J ends, which lost 7 bases and 7 bases, there was a span of 22 bases. Germline V gene lookup returns CDR1 MNHNS and CDR2 SASEGT. This CDR3 spans 15 amino acids. The CDR3, as DNA: TGTGCCAGCATCATCCTTATCGGACAGACGATTGAAGCTTTCTTT. This gives the protein CASIILIGQTIEAFF.

The V call is TRBV11-2, the J call TRBJ1-1; no reliable D call. Germline V lookup: CDR1 SGHAT, CDR2 FQNNGV. Trimming pared 5 bases from V and 4 bases from J, leaving 14 bases between. The CDR3 loop spans 14 amino acids. The CDR3: CASSAIWGGTEAFF. CDR3 DNA sequence: TGTGCCAGCAGCGCGATCTGGGGAGGCACTGAAGCTTTCTTT.

In its sample, this clone was seen a few times. The chain couples TRBV6-1 to TRBJ1-1, with D tentatively TRBD1 (5 bases). CDR1 is MNHNS, CDR2 SASEGT, per germline. Trimming took 6 bases from V and 1 from J, leaving 18 bases between them. The CDR3 consists of 16 residues. CDR3 nucleotides: TGTGCCAGCAGAGAAACGCCCGGGACGAAGAACACTGAAGCTTTCTTT. Encoded protein: CASRETPGTKNTEAFF.

The count of this clone is one. The CDR3: CASSHTGVSKNIQYF. The CDR3 coding sequence is TGTGCCAGCAGCCACACAGGGGTGTCCAAAAACATTCAGTACTTC. This chain links TRBV5-6 with TRBJ2-4, with 7 bases aligning to TRBD1. J gave up 2 bases and V 4 bases, and 6 bases lay outside the gene matches. CDR3 length: 15 residues. CDR1 is SGHDT and CDR2 is YYEEEE in the germline V gene.

The chain is built from TRBV11-2 and TRBJ2-1, with a weak D call TRBD1 (5 bases). The CDR3 contains 15 residues. The germline CDR1 and CDR2 sequences are SGHAT and FQNNGV. V lost 0 bases and J lost 15, with 21 bases in between. CDR3 residues: CASSLEDTRTTGWFF. CDR3 nucleotides: TGTGCCAGCAGCTTAGAGGACACAAGGACCACCGGGTGGTTCTTC.

The V call is TRBV7-2, the J call TRBJ2-3; no clear D gene. Trimming took off 1 base at V and 6 bases at J, with 11 bases between the two ends. CDR1 and CDR2 from the germline V gene are SGHTA and FQGNSA. This CDR3 region has 14 residues. The CDR3 DNA reads as TGTGCCAGCAGCTTAGGAGTATTGGCGGATACGCAGTATTTT. Its translation is CASSLGVLADTQYF.

The genes are TRBV30 and TRBJ2-1, with TRBD2 matching 10 bases. With V trimmed by 2 bases and J by 8 bases, 6 bases remained unmatched. There are 14 residues in the CDR3. CDR1 is GTSNPN and CDR2 is SVGIG in the germline V gene (reference sequence). CDR3 amino acids: CAWSSERGGHEQFF. The CDR3 DNA sequence: TGTGCCTGGAGTTCTGAGCGGGGGGGTCATGAGCAGTTCTTC.

The chain joins TRBV5-1 to TRBJ1-1; 7 bases fit TRBD1. This CDR3 is 16 amino acids long. The germline V gene encodes CDR1 SGHRS and CDR2 YFSETQ. V shed 4 bases, J shed 0 bases, and the junction held 9 bases outside the gene matches. In DNA, the CDR3 is TGCGCCAGCAGCCCGGACTCGACAGGGTTGAACACTGAAGCTTTCTTT. Residues: CASSPDSTGLNTEAFF.

The chain uses TRBV7-6 and TRBJ2-2; D call uncertain. V was cut by 1 base and J by 3 bases, with 6 bases left in between. Germline loops: CDR1 SGHVS, CDR2 FNYEAQ. The CDR3 runs to 14 residues. The CDR3 loop is CASSLDRYTGELFF. The CDR3 nucleotides are TGTGCCAGCAGCTTAGATAGGTACACCGGGGAGCTGTTTTTT.

The V and J genes are TRBV7-9 and TRBJ1-5; no firm D call. This CDR3 has 18 amino acids. V was trimmed by 3 bases and J by 4 bases, leaving 22 bases between them. Looked up from germline, CDR1 is SEHNR and CDR2 is FQNEAQ (reference sequence). Here the CDR3 DNA reads TGTGCCAGCAGCTTCGTTCGGACCGATCCCAGAGTTAATCAGCCCCAGCATTTT. Amino acid sequence: CASSFVRTDPRVNQPQHF.

The chain combines TRBV7-8 with TRBJ2-6; the match to TRBD2 covers 7 bases. The ends lost 8 bases at V and 2 bases at J; junction bases unmatched: 9. The CDR3 consists of 16 residues. CDR1 and CDR2 (germline): SGHVS, FQNEAQ. The CDR3 DNA reads TGTGCCAGCTCACTCCACCGGGGGGCTGGGGCCAACGTCCTGACTTTC. It translates to CASSLHRGAGANVLTF.

DNA of the CDR3: TGTGCCAGCAGGCATCGAGGACAGGGGAGTTCACCCCTCCACTTT. This encodes CASRHRGQGSSPLHF. The V and J genes are TRBV6-1 and TRBJ1-6; 9 bases agree with TRBD1. After removal of 6 bases from V and 9 bases from J, the junction contained 9 bases not matched to a gene. Per germline, CDR1 MNHNS and CDR2 SASEGT. The CDR3 extends over 15 amino acids.